Listed below are T cell receptor beta chains from one sample, sequenced in a study of graft-versus-host responses after intestinal transplantation. For these TCRs, the target antigens are not known. Method: immunoSEQ multiplex PCR; TCRdb's copy keeps in-frame clones and lacks some. The table shows over 45,000 clones, with approximately 94% occurring only once. Sequencing used unstimulated CD4+ T cells sorted from spleen or lymph node cells, obtained before transplant. These receptors were taken from a human donor who was the organ donor for an intestinal transplant. Both conserved end residues are part of each CDR3. A D gene is named only where the DNA matches it firmly. Part of the rows lack a size; the others show once, few, many or a class for expanded clones.

cdr3_aa cdr3_nt clone_size j_call v_call d_call
CASSPLTGGTEAFF TGTGCCAGCAGCCCATTGACAGGGGGCACTGAAGCTTTCTTT . TRBJ1-1 TRBV27 TRBD1
CASSLRTSGATDTQYF TGTGCCAGCAGCCTAAGGACTAGCGGGGCCACAGATACGCAGTATTTT . TRBJ2-3 TRBV7-2 TRBD2
CASSPQVGAYTDTQYF TGTGCCAGCAGCCCCCAAGTGGGGGCATACACAGATACGCAGTATTTT once TRBJ2-3 TRBV7-2 .
CASSQTGVNQPQHF TGTGCCAGCAGTCAGACAGGGGTCAATCAGCCCCAGCATTTT . TRBJ1-5 TRBV6-5 TRBD1
CASSTGTAFTDTQYF TGTGCCAGCAGCACGGGGACAGCCTTCACAGATACGCAGTATTTT . TRBJ2-3 TRBV11-3 TRBD1
CAIRESGGLGVYTGELFF TGTGCCATCAGGGAGTCGGGGGGACTAGGGGTTTACACCGGGGAGCTGTTTTTT . TRBJ2-2 TRBV10-3 TRBD2
CVGGGQETQYF TGTGTCGGAGGGGGTCAAGAGACCCAGTACTTC . TRBJ2-5 TRBV19 .
CASTRGAKGYNSPLHF TGTGCCAGTACTAGAGGGGCCAAGGGGTATAATTCACCCCTCCACTTT . TRBJ1-6 TRBV19 .
CASSTGTGRLSGANVLTF TGTGCCAGCAGCACAGGGACAGGTAGGCTCTCTGGGGCCAACGTCCTGACTTTC . TRBJ2-6 TRBV7-9 TRBD1
CASSLDGFLGGPPYNEQFF TGTGCCAGCAGCTTGGACGGCTTTTTGGGGGGCCCTCCCTACAATGAGCAGTTCTTC once TRBJ2-1 TRBV5-6 .